The rows below give T cell receptor beta chains drawn from one sample of a study of blood T cell repertoires in COVID-19. Sequencing was performed with immunoSEQ multiplex PCR; in TCRdb, only in-frame clones are kept and a portion is missing. The sample consists of around 42,000 clones, nearly 90% of them appearing once. Sequencing was done on a sample of peripheral blood. Receptors originate from a man aged 45 to 65 with active COVID-19. The conserved cysteine and the conserved F or W are not part of the CDR3 here. A D gene is named only where the DNA matches it firmly. Some rows mark clone size as missing; the rest say once, few, many or name a class of expanded clone.

.	TRBJ2-2	TRBD2	TRBV3-1/TRBV3-2	ASSPPAGVPTTGELF
.	TRBJ1-3	.	TRBV5-4	ASSATQGSGNTIY
once	TRBJ1-1	.	TRBV4-1	ASSQAMGREAF
few	TRBJ2-3	.	TRBV2	ASSYSPSTDTQY
.	TRBJ1-5	.	TRBV15	ATSRPNQGPNQPQH
once	TRBJ1-1	.	TRBV6-5	ASRLTVNTEAF
.	TRBJ2-5	.	TRBV3-1/TRBV3-2	ASSQPRGAIETQY
.	TRBJ2-3	.	TRBV15	ATSGGGRPDTQY
.	TRBJ1-2	TRBD1	TRBV5-1	ASSPRQGFGGYT
once	TRBJ1-6	TRBD1	TRBV5-8	ASSLEGGGSYNSPLH
.	TRBJ1-1	TRBD1	TRBV6-5	ASSYGQGISEAF
.	TRBJ2-3	.	TRBV19	ASSINRGADTQY
.	TRBJ1-1	.	TRBV5-1	ASSLSGEQAF
.	TRBJ1-1	.	TRBV2	ATSEEGREAF
.	TRBJ1-4	TRBD1	TRBV10-2	ASSGQGGEKLF
.	TRBJ2-2	TRBD1	TRBV13	ASSLVVRGRRRPGELF
.	TRBJ1-2	.	TRBV18	ASSPRAKEGYT
once	TRBJ1-4	.	TRBV7-2	ASSLARGGEGRLF
.	TRBJ2-3	.	TRBV9	ASSPIPTSRDTQY
.	TRBJ1-5	.	TRBV9	ASSPQSNQPQH
.	TRBJ2-1	TRBD1	TRBV5-4	ASSWDRREQF
.	TRBJ2-1	.	TRBV7-2	ASSFWPPRNEQF
.	TRBJ2-1	TRBD2	TRBV10-3	AISRTSGGAGSINEQF
.	TRBJ2-7	TRBD2	TRBV4-1	ASSQLGGTEAYEQY
.	TRBJ1-4	TRBD1	TRBV6-5	ASSTGAGSEKLF
.	TRBJ2-1	.	TRBV6-5	ASRTTGILYNEQF
.	TRBJ1-3	TRBD1	TRBV3-1/TRBV3-2	ASSQRDRSSGNTIY
.	TRBJ1-5	.	TRBV7-8	ASSLEGFGSNQPQH
.	TRBJ2-6	.	TRBV11-2	ASSLARSGQKNVLT
.	TRBJ2-3	TRBD2	TRBV2	ASRPAGVNTDTQY
.	TRBJ2-5	TRBD1	TRBV5-6	ASSGRNRGQETQY
.	TRBJ2-3	.	TRBV11-3	ASSPRGSGTDTQY
once	TRBJ2-7	TRBD1	TRBV2	ASSEWTGVREQY
.	TRBJ1-1	TRBD1	TRBV6-6	ASSHPPGQRNTEAF
.	TRBJ2-7	TRBD2	TRBV9	ASSVDRQGLAGANYEQY
.	TRBJ1-2	.	TRBV5-4	ASSPGGSFNYGYT
.	TRBJ2-3	.	TRBV7-6	ASSLTEGHTDTQY
.	TRBJ2-5	.	TRBV7-9	ASSLGGRWGDQETQY
.	TRBJ2-1	.	TRBV7-9	ASSLPDYNEQF
.	TRBJ2-7	TRBD2	TRBV13	ASSRLGTRASYEQY
.	TRBJ1-3	.	TRBV28	ASSSSSGSGNTIY
.	TRBJ2-7	TRBD1	TRBV6-5	ATKGQGDSYEQY
.	TRBJ2-1	TRBD1	TRBV7-6	ASSLVGTEPNNEQF
.	TRBJ1-1	.	TRBV14	ASSHLGFQGTEAF
.	TRBJ2-3	TRBD2	TRBV6-4	ASSRTSGGTDTQY
.	TRBJ2-1	TRBD1	TRBV24-1	ATSESGTGSIWEQF